This T cell receptor (beta chain) was sequenced in a study of cytomegalovirus exposure and HLA in healthy donors. J was trimmed by 3 bases and V by 1 base; bases with no gene match: 3. This CDR3 region has 14 residues. Germline CDR1 and CDR2: SQVTM and ANQGSEA. This donor's CMV serostatus went unrecorded. Comment on this clone: Its cognate antigen is unknown.

Study-wide findings and caveats: Previous analysis showed most TCR beta V segments were productive about 90% or about 30% of the time. In vitro confirmation showed a few CMV-associated chains to be CMV antigen specific. Later examination showed HLA-associated TCR beta chains had greater clonal expansion than equally common others.

Primers included in the PCR were 60 Vbeta and 13 Jbeta primers. Method: immunoSEQ multiplex PCR; TCRdb's copy keeps in-frame clones and lacks some. The sample shows just over 95,000 clones, about 70% of them seen only once. This chain links TRBV29-1 with TRBJ2-3; 8 positions match TRBD1. The source is a human donor in good health. Sequencing input: PBMCs. The CDR3 reads CSVEAGGRTDTQYF. The CDR3 coding sequence is TGCAGCGTTGAAGCAGGGGGCAGGACAGATACGCAGTATTTT.